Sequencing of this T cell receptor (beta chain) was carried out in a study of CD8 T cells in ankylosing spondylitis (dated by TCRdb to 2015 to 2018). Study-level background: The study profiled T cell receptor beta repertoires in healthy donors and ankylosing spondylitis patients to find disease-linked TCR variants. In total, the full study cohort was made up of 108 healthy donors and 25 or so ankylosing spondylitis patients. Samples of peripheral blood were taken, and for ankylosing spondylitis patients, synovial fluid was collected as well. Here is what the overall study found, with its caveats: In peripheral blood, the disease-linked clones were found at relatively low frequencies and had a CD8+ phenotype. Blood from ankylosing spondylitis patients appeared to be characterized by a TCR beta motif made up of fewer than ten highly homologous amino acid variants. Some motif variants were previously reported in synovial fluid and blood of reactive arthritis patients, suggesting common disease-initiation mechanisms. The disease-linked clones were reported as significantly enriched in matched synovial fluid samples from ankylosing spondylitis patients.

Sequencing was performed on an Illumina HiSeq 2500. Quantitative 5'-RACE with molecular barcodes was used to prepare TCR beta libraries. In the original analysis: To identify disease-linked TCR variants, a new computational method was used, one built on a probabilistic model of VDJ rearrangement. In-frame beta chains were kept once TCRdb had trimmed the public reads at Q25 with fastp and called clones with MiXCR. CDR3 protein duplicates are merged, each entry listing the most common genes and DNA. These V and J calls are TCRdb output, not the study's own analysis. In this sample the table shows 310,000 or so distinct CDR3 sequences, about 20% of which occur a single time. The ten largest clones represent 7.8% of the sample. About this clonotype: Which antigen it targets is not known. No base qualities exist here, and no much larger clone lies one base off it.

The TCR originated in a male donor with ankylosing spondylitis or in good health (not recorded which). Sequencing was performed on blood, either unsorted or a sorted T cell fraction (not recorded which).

Read as DNA, the sequence is TGCAGTGCAACCGGGACAGGGTATGGGAATTCACCCCTCCACTTT. This yields the protein CSATGTGYGNSPLHF. Here the chain combines TRBV20-1 and TRBJ1-6, and 9 bases in between align with TRBD1. V is trimmed back by 6 bases and J by 7 bases, and the junction contains 10 bases that no gene match accounts for. CDR1 and CDR2 were assigned from the germline V gene (reference sequence) as DFQATT and SNEGSKA. The CDR3 holds 15 amino acids from the cysteine to the phenylalanine. The only DNA kept is the CDR3, 45 bases in frame from the first base.